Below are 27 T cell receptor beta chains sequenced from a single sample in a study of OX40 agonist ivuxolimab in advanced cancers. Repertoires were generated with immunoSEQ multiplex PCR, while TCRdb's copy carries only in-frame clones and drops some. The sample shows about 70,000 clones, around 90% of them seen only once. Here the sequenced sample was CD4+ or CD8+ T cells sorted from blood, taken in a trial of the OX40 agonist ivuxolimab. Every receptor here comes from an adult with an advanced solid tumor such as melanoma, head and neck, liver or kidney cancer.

The CDR3 coding sequence is TGTGCCAGCAGGGACAGGGCCAAGTACGAGCAGTACTTC. Amino acid sequence: CASRDRAKYEQYF. The J gene is TRBJ2-7, the V gene TRBV6-6, with 8 bases that match TRBD1. The CDR3 is 13 amino acids. The germline V gene has CDR1 MNHNY and CDR2 SVGAGI (reference sequence). V was clipped by 6 bases and J by 4 bases; unmatched bases: 5.

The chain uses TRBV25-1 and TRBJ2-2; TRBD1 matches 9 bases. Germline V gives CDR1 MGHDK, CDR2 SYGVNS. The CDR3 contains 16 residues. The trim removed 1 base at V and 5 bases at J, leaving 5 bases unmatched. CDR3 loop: CASSESRTGATGELFF. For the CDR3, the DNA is TGTGCCAGCAGTGAATCCCGGACAGGGGCTACCGGGGAGCTGTTTTTT.

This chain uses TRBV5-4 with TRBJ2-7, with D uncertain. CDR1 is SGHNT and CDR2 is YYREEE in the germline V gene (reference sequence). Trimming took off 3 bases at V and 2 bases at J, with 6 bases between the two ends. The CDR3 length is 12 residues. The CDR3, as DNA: TGTGCCAGCAGCTCAGGACCCTACGAGCAGTACTTC. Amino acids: CASSSGPYEQYF.

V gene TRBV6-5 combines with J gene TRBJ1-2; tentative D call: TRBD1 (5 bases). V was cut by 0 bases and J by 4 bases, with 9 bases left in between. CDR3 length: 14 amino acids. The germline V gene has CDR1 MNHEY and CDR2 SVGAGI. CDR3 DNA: TGTGCCAGCAGTTACTCAGGGACCAGCTATGGCTACACCTTC. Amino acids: CASSYSGTSYGYTF.

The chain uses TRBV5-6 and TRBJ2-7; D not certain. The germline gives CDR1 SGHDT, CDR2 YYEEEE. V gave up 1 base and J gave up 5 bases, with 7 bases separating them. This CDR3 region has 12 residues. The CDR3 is CASSLFKHEQYF. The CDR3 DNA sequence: TGTGCCAGCAGCTTGTTCAAGCACGAGCAGTACTTC.

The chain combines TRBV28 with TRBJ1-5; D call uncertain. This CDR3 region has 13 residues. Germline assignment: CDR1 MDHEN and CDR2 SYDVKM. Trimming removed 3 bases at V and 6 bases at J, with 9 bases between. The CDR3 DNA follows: TGTGCCAGCAGTTTTCCAGCTCTTCAGCCCCAGCATTTT. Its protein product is CASSFPALQPQHF. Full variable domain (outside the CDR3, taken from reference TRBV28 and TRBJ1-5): DVKVTQSSRYLVKRTGEKVFLECVQDMDHENMFWYRQDPGLGLRLIYFSYDVKMKEKGDIPEGYSVSREKKERFSLILESASTNQTSMYLCASSFPALQPQHFGDGTRLSIL.

As DNA, the CDR3 is TGTGCCAGCAGCTTAGCAGGGTATGTGAGCAATCAGCCCCAGCATTTT. Amino acids: CASSLAGYVSNQPQHF. The V call is TRBV7-2, the J call TRBJ1-5, with D uncertain. V lost 0 bases to trimming and J lost 1 base, with 10 bases between them. Germline CDR1 reads SGHTA; CDR2 reads FQGNSA. The CDR3 spans 16 residues. Filled out from reference TRBV7-2 and TRBJ1-5, the complete variable domain reads GAGVSQSPSNKVTEKGKDVELRCDPISGHTALYWYRQSLGQGLEFLIYFQGNSAPDKSGLPSDRFSAERTGGSVSTLTIQRTQQEDSAVYLCASSLAGYVSNQPQHFGDGTRLSIL.

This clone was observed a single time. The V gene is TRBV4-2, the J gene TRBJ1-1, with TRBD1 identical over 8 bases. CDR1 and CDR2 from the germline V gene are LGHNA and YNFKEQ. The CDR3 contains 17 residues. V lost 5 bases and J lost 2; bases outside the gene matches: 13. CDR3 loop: CASSTLLPGTGNTEAFF. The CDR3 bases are TGTGCCAGCAGCACCCTACTTCCCGGGACAGGAAACACTGAAGCTTTCTTT.

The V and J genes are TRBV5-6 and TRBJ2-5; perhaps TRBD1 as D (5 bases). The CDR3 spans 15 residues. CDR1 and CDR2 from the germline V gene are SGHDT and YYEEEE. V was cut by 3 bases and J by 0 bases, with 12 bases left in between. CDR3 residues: CASSWGTTNQETQYF. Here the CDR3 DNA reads TGTGCCAGCAGCTGGGGCACCACCAACCAAGAGACCCAGTACTTC.

The CDR3 nucleotides read TGTGCCAGCAGCATAGCCGGGACAGGGAACTACGAGCAGTACTTC. It specifies CASSIAGTGNYEQYF. The rearrangement uses TRBV9 and TRBJ2-7; 9 bases fit TRBD1. This CDR3 is built from 15 residues. The V segment lost 4 bases and the J segment 3 bases; nucleotides outside the gene matches: 8. Germline values: CDR1 SGDLS, CDR2 YYNGEE.

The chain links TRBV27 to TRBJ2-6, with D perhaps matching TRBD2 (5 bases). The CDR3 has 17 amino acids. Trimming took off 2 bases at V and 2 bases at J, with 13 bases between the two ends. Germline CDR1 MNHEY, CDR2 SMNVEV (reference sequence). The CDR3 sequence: CASSLVGRGTGANVLTF. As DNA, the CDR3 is TGTGCCAGCAGTTTAGTGGGTCGGGGTACTGGGGCCAACGTCCTGACTTTC.

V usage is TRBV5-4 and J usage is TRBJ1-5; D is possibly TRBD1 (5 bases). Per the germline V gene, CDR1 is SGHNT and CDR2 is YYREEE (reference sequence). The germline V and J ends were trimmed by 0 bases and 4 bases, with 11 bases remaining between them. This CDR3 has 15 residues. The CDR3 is CASSLGGQANQPQHF. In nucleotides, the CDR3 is TGTGCCAGCAGCTTGGGGGGCCAGGCGAATCAGCCCCAGCATTTT.

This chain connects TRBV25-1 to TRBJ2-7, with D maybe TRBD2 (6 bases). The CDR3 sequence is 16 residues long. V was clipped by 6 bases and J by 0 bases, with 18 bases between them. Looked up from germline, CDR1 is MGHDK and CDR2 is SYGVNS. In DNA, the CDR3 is TGTGCCAGCAGCGCACCCGGGACTGCAAGCTCCTACGAGCAGTACTTC. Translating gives CASSAPGTASSYEQYF.

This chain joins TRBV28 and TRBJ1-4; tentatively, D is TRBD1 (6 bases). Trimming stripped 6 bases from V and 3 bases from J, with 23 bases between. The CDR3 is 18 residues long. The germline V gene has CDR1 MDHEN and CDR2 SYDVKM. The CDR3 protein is CASSSPTFQGSPNEKLFF. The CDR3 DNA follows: TGTGCCAGCAGCTCCCCCACCTTCCAGGGGTCCCCTAATGAAAAACTGTTTTTT.

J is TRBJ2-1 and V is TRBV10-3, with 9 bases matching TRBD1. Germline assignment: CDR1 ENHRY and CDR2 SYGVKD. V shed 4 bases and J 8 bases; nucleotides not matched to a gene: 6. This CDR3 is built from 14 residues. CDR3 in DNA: TGTGCCATCAGTGTGGGACAGGGTGTGGATGAGCAGTTCTTC. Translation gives CAISVGQGVDEQFF.

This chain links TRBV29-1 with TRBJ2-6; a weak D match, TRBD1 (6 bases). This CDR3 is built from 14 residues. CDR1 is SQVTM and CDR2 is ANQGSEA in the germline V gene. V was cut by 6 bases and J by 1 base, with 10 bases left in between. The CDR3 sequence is CSVDTGSGANVLTF. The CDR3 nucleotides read TGCAGCGTGGATACAGGGTCTGGGGCCAACGTCCTGACTTTC.

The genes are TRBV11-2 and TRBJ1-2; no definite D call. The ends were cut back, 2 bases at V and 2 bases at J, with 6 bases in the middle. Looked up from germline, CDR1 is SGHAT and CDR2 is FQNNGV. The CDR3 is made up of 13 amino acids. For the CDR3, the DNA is TGTGCCAGCAGCTTAAGCATCAACTATGGCTACACCTTC. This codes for CASSLSINYGYTF.

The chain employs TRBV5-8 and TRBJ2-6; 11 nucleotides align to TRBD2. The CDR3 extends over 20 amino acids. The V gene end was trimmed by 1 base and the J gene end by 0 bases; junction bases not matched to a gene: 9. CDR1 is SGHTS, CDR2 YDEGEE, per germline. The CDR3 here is CASSLLSGLAALSGANVLTF. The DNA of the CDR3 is TGTGCCAGCAGCTTGCTTTCGGGACTAGCGGCTCTCTCTGGGGCCAACGTCCTGACTTTC.

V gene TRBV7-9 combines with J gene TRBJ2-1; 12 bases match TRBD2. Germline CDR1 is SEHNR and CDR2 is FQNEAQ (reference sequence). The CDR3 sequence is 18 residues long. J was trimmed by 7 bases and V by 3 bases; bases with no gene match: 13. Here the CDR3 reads CASSFPPRLAGVGNEQFF. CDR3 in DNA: TGTGCCAGCAGCTTCCCCCCGCGACTAGCGGGGGTGGGAAATGAGCAGTTCTTC.

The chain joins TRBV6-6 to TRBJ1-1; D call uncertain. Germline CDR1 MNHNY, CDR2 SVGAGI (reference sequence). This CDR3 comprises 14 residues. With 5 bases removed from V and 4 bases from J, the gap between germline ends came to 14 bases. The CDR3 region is CASSPSFSSTEAFF. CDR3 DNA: TGTGCCAGCAGTCCCAGTTTTAGCAGCACTGAAGCTTTCTTT.

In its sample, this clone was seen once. The CDR3 protein is CASSPMWGANTEAFF. The DNA of the CDR3 is TGTGCCAGCAGTCCAATGTGGGGGGCCAACACTGAAGCTTTCTTT. J is TRBJ1-1 and V is TRBV27, with a possible D match to TRBD1 (6 bases). The CDR3 has 15 amino acids. V was shortened by 5 bases and J by 2 bases, with 15 bases between the two germline ends. Germline assignment: CDR1 MNHEY and CDR2 SMNVEV (reference sequence).

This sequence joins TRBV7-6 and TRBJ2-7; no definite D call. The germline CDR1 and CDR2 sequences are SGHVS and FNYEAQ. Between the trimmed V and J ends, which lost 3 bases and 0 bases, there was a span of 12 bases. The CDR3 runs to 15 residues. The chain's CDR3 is CASSFDPSSSYEQYF. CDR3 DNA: TGTGCCAGCAGCTTTGATCCCTCCAGCTCCTACGAGCAGTACTTC. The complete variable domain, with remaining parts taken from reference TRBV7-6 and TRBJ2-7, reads GAGVSQSPRYKVTKRGQDVALRCDPISGHVSLYWYRQALGQGPEFLTYFNYEAQQDKSGLPNDRFSAERPEGSISTLTIQRTEQRDSAMYRCASSFDPSSSYEQYFGPGTRLTVT.

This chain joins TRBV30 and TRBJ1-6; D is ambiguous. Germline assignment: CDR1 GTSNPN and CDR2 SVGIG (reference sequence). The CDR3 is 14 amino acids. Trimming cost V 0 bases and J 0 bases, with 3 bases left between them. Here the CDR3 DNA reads TGTGCCTGGAGTGTTGACTCCTATAATTCACCCCTCCACTTT. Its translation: CAWSVDSYNSPLHF.

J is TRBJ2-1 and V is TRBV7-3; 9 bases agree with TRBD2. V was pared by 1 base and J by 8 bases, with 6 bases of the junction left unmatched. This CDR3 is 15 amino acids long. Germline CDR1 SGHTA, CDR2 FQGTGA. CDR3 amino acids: CASSLKAGGAHEQFF. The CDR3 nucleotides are TGTGCCAGCAGCTTAAAAGCGGGAGGCGCCCATGAGCAGTTCTTC.

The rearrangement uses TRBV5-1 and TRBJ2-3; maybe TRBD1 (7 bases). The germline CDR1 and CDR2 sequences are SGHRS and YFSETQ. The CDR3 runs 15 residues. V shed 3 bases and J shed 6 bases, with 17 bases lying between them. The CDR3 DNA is TGCGCCAGCAGCTCGGGGGCAGGACAGGCGGATACGCAGTATTTT. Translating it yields CASSSGAGQADTQYF.

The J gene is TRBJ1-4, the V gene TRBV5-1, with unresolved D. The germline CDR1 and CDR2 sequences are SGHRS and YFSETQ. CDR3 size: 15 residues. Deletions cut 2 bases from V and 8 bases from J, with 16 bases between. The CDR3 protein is CASSFYGVKGEKLFF. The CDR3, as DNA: TGCGCCAGCAGCTTTTATGGGGTAAAAGGGGAAAAACTGTTTTTT.

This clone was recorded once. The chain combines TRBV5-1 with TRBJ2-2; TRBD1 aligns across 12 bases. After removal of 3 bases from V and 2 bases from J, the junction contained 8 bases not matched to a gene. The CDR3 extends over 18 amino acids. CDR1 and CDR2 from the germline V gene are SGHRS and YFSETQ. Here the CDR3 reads CASSSEGQGAKNTGELFF. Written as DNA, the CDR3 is TGCGCCAGCAGCTCGGAGGGACAGGGGGCTAAAAACACCGGGGAGCTGTTTTTT.